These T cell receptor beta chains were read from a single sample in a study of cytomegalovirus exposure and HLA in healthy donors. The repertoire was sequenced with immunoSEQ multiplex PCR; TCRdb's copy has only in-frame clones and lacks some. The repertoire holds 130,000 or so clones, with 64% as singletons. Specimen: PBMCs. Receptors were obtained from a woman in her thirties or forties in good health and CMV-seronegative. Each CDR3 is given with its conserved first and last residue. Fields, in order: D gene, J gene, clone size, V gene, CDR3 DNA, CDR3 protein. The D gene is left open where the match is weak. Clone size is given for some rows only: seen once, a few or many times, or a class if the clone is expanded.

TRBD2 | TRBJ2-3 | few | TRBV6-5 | TGTGCCAGCAGTTCCCGCCCCAGCGGGGGGACCGATACGCAGTATTTT | CASSSRPSGGTDTQYF
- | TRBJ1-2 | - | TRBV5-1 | TGCGCCAGCAGCTTGGGCGTCATAGCTAACTATGGCTACACCTTC | CASSLGVIANYGYTF
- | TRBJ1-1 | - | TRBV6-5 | TGTGCCAGCAGTTATAACAGGGATTGGGACACTGAAGCTTTCTTT | CASSYNRDWDTEAFF
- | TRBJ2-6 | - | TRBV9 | TGTGCCAGCAGCGTAGCCCCAACAGGGACCTCTGGGGCCAACGTCCTGACTTTC | CASSVAPTGTSGANVLTF
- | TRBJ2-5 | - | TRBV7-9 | TGTGCCAGCAGCTTCTGGACTTCCTCGGGGGAGACCCAGTACTTC | CASSFWTSSGETQYF
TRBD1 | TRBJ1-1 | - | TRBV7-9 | TGTGCCAGCAGCCCGGGGACAGACACTGAAGCTTTCTTT | CASSPGTDTEAFF
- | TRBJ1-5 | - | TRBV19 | TGTGCCAGTAGTGATAGCGGGGGGGTCAATCAGCCCCAGCATTTT | CASSDSGGVNQPQHF
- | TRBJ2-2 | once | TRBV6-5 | TGTGCCAGCAGACGTCCAGGGGCCCCCGGGGAGCTGTTTTTT | CASRRPGAPGELFF
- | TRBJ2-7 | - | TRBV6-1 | TGTGCCAGCAGTGAACGGGGGGCCATCTACGAGCAGTACTTC | CASSERGAIYEQYF
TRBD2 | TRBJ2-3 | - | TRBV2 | TGTGCCAGCAAGAATCTAGCGGGGGGATACCTATTCGGGCAGTATTTT | CASKNLAGGYLFGQYF
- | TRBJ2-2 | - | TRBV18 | TGTGCCAGCTCACCAGACAGCCGAGTCGCGAACACCGGGGAGCTGTTTTTT | CASSPDSRVANTGELFF
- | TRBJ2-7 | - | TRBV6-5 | TGTGCCAGCAGTTTCGACAGGGGAGGGTACGAGCAGTACTTC | CASSFDRGGYEQYF
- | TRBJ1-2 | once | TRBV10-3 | TGTGCCATCAGTGCTTCAGCGGAATTGAGGGGCTACACCTTC | CAISASAELRGYTF
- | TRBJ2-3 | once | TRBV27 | TGTGCCAGCATCACCCGGGTTCCTAGCACAGATACGCAGTATTTT | CASITRVPSTDTQYF
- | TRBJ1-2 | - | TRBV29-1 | TGCAGCGTCCCGACGGATCGGGTATTTAACTATGGCTACACCTTC | CSVPTDRVFNYGYTF
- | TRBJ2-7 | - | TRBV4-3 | TGCGCCAGCAGCCAAGTCGGTACAGGATACGAGCAGTACTTC | CASSQVGTGYEQYF
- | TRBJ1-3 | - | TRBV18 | TGTGCCAGCGCCCCAGGACAGACCGGAAACACCATATATTTT | CASAPGQTGNTIYF
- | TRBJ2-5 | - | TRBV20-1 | TGCAGTGCCCAAGGGGTGGAGACCCAGTACTTC | CSAQGVETQYF
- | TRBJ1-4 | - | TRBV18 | TGTGCCAGCTCAGCGGGGAAGGAAAAACTGTTTTTT | CASSAGKEKLFF
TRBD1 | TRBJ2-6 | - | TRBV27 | TGTGCCAGCAGTCGAACTGACAGGGCTGGGGCCAACGTCCTGACTTTC | CASSRTDRAGANVLTF
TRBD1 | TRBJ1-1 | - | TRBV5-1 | TGCGCCAGCAGCTCTGGGACAGGGGGTGAAGCTTTCTTT | CASSSGTGGEAFF
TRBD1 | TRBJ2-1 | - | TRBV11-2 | TGTGCCAGCAGCTTAGGCTCTTGGACAGGGAATAGGGATGAGCAGTTCTTC | CASSLGSWTGNRDEQFF